This TCR beta chain was sequenced in a study of breast tumors, draining lymph nodes, adjacent tissues. Samples came from axillary lymph nodes draining the breast cancer. One entry per CDR3 protein, called by TCRdb with MiXCR from the multiplex PCR reads. The sample contains some 170,000 distinct CDR3 sequences, approximately 33% of which appear only once. Trimming took 9 bases from V and 4 from J, leaving 14 bases between them. This CDR3 region has 14 residues. Per the germline V gene, CDR1 is KGHDR and CDR2 is SFDVKD. V is TRBV24-1 and J is TRBJ1-4; D unresolved. Material for sequencing was axillary lymph node tissue. The sequence came from a female donor with breast cancer. Some clones in this sample may be carry-over from other donors' samples. CDR3 sequence: CATGLKGGNEKLFF. DNA for the CDR3: TGTGCCACCGGGCTTAAGGGTGGTAATGAAAAACTGTTTTTT.